The clone carrying this T cell receptor beta chain appeared once. This specimen comes from a study of technical replicates of blood from a handful of donors. TCRdb's table, derived via immunoSEQ multiplex PCR, lists solely in-frame clones and lacks some. The sample lists tens of thousands of clones; around 97% were seen once. The CDR3 sequence is 14 residues long. V was shortened by 1 base and J by 1 base, with 8 bases between the two germline ends. Germline CDR1 and CDR2: GTSNPN and SVGIG (reference sequence). The sequence was obtained from a human donor in good health. Sequenced sample: T cells isolated from PBMCs. The chain combines TRBV30 with TRBJ1-3; D is ambiguous. CDR3 residues: CAWSGRESGNTIYF. The CDR3 region has the DNA TGTGCCTGGAGTGGGAGGGAGTCTGGAAACACCATATATTTT.